The rows below give T cell receptor beta chains drawn from one sample of a study of OX40 agonist ivuxolimab in advanced cancers. TCRdb keeps only in-frame clones here, not all; method: immunoSEQ multiplex PCR. Of about 73,000 clones in the sample, approximately 90% were seen once. Sample: CD4+ or CD8+ T cells sorted from blood, taken in a trial of the OX40 agonist ivuxolimab. The receptors originated from an adult with an advanced solid tumor such as melanoma, head and neck, liver or kidney cancer. The CDR3 runs from the conserved cysteine through the conserved F or W. The D gene is left open where the match is weak. Only part of the rows carry a size: once, few, many, or a class if the clone is expanded.

>TRBV5-1|-|-|TRBJ1-5
CASSLGLSQPQHF
TGCGCCAGCAGCTTGGGTCTCAGTCAGCCCCAGCATTTT
>TRBV5-4|-|TRBD1|TRBJ1-1
CASSPGTANTEAFF
TGTGCCAGCAGCCCCGGGACAGCGAACACTGAAGCTTTCTTT
>TRBV6-6|-|TRBD1|TRBJ2-2
CASDRDFPNTGELFF
TGTGCCAGCGACAGGGATTTCCCGAACACCGGGGAGCTGTTTTTT
>TRBV9|-|-|TRBJ2-2
CASSVGQANTGELFF
TGTGCCAGCAGCGTAGGACAGGCAAACACCGGGGAGCTGTTTTTT
>TRBV5-6|-|-|TRBJ1-6
CASSLGRGNSPLHF
TGTGCCAGCAGCTTGGGCAGGGGTAATTCACCCCTCCACTTT
>TRBV5-1|-|TRBD1|TRBJ2-1
CASSRQRQGASNEQFF
TGCGCCAGCAGTCGTCAAAGGCAGGGGGCTTCGAATGAGCAGTTCTTC
>TRBV6-1|-|-|TRBJ1-5
CASSPAVSNQPQHF
TGTGCCAGCAGTCCGGCGGTTAGCAATCAGCCCCAGCATTTT
>TRBV20-1|-|-|TRBJ1-1
CSASIGAEAFF
TGCAGTGCTAGTATTGGGGCTGAAGCTTTCTTT
>TRBV6-5|-|-|TRBJ2-7
CASRSPEQGAYEQYF
TGTGCCAGCAGAAGCCCGGAGCAGGGTGCCTACGAGCAGTACTTC
>TRBV29-1|-|TRBD2|TRBJ2-1
CSVGSAGGSYNEQFF
TGCAGCGTTGGGTCAGCGGGGGGCTCCTACAATGAGCAGTTCTTC
>TRBV27|few|-|TRBJ2-3
CASSLPGASTDTQYF
TGTGCCAGCAGCCTTCCGGGGGCTAGCACAGATACGCAGTATTTT
>TRBV5-4|-|-|TRBJ2-2
CASSAVGFTNTGELFF
TGTGCCAGCAGCGCAGTAGGGTTCACGAACACCGGGGAGCTGTTTTTT
>TRBV28|-|TRBD1|TRBJ1-2
CASRPLGTDGYTF
TGTGCCAGCAGACCACTCGGGACAGATGGCTACACCTTC
>TRBV7-2|-|-|TRBJ2-4
CASSEFRKNIQYF
TGTGCCAGCAGCGAATTCAGGAAAAACATTCAGTACTTC
>TRBV29-1|few|TRBD1|TRBJ1-1
CSVEDRDRGGTEAFF
TGCAGCGTTGAAGATCGGGACAGGGGAGGGACTGAAGCTTTCTTT
>TRBV7-8|-|-|TRBJ1-5
CASSLEGPVNQPQHF
TGTGCCAGCAGCTTAGAAGGGCCAGTTAATCAGCCCCAGCATTTT
>TRBV5-5|-|-|TRBJ1-2
CASSLNNVYGYTF
TGTGCCAGCAGCTTAAATAACGTCTATGGCTACACCTTC
>TRBV6-6|-|TRBD2|TRBJ2-7
CASSKTSGRVYEQYF
TGTGCCAGCAGCAAGACTAGCGGGAGAGTCTACGAGCAGTACTTC
>TRBV7-3|-|TRBD1|TRBJ2-7
CASSSQAGTVYEQYF
TGTGCCAGCAGCTCGCAAGCCGGGACAGTCTACGAGCAGTACTTC
>TRBV19|-|-|TRBJ2-2
CASGSGAGELFF
TGTGCCAGTGGCTCAGGGGCCGGGGAGCTGTTTTTT
>TRBV18|-|TRBD1|TRBJ1-1
CASSPGQGTEAFF
TGTGCCAGCTCACCCGGACAGGGGACTGAAGCTTTCTTT
>TRBV11-2|-|-|TRBJ1-5
CASSLGHNQPQHF
TGTGCCAGCAGCTTAGGGCATAATCAGCCCCAGCATTTT
>TRBV28|-|-|TRBJ2-3
CASVESTDTQYF
TGTGCCAGCGTTGAGAGCACAGATACGCAGTATTTT
>TRBV6-1|-|-|TRBJ1-5
CASSILQSSNQPQHF
TGTGCCAGCAGTATATTACAGTCTAGCAATCAGCCCCAGCATTTT
>TRBV9|-|-|TRBJ2-1
CASSVVWGNEQFF
TGTGCCAGCAGCGTAGTTTGGGGTAATGAGCAGTTCTTC
>TRBV7-9|-|-|TRBJ2-4
CASSLGTRREGVNIQYF
TGTGCCAGCAGCTTAGGAACCCGTCGAGAGGGGGTGAACATTCAGTACTTC
>TRBV7-9|-|TRBD2|TRBJ2-1
CASSLVSSGTGEQFF
TGTGCCAGCAGCTTAGTGTCTAGCGGGACGGGTGAGCAGTTCTTC
>TRBV6-5|-|TRBD1|TRBJ2-1
CASRIRGPSYNEQFF
TGTGCCAGCAGGATCAGGGGGCCTTCCTACAATGAGCAGTTCTTC
>TRBV7-9|-|-|TRBJ1-4
CASSLSRVLMGEKLFF
TGTGCCAGCAGCTTAAGCAGGGTCCTTATGGGGGAAAAACTGTTTTTT
>TRBV5-1|-|TRBD1|TRBJ1-4
CASSPGQGGEKLFF
TGCGCCAGCTCCCCGGGACAGGGAGGTGAAAAACTGTTTTTT
>TRBV6-6|-|-|TRBJ2-4
CASSPRVIAKNIQYF
TGTGCCAGCAGTCCCCGGGTAATAGCCAAAAACATTCAGTACTTC
>TRBV30|-|-|TRBJ1-2
CAWSPRGKGYGYTF
TGTGCCTGGAGCCCTAGAGGGAAAGGATATGGCTACACCTTC
>TRBV9|-|-|TRBJ1-3
CASSVGPGRGSGNTIYF
TGTGCCAGCAGCGTAGGCCCCGGTCGGGGTTCTGGAAACACCATATATTTT
>TRBV2|-|-|TRBJ2-2
CASRGGANGELFF
TGTGCCAGCAGGGGGGGCGCGAACGGGGAGCTGTTTTTT
>TRBV7-9|few|-|TRBJ1-1
CASSLAGQNTEAFF
TGTGCCAGCAGCTTAGCGGGCCAGAACACTGAAGCTTTCTTT
>TRBV25-1|once|-|TRBJ2-7
CASKDRRDASHF
TGTGCCAGCAAAGATCGAAGGGACGCGTCTCACTTC
>TRBV28|-|-|TRBJ1-2
CATGLLYGYTF
TGTGCCACCGGGCTGCTCTATGGCTACACCTTC